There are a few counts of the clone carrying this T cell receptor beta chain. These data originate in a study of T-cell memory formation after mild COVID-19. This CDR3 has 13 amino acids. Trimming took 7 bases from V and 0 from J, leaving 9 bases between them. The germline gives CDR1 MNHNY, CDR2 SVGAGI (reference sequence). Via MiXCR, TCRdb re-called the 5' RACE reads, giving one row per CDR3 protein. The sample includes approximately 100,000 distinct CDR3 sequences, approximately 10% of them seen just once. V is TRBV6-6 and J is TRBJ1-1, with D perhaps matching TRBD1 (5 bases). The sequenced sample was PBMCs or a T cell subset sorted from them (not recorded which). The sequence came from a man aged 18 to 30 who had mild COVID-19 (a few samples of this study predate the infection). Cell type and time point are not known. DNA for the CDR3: TGTGCCAGCACCTCAGGGTTGAACACTGAAGCTTTCTTT. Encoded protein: CASTSGLNTEAFF.